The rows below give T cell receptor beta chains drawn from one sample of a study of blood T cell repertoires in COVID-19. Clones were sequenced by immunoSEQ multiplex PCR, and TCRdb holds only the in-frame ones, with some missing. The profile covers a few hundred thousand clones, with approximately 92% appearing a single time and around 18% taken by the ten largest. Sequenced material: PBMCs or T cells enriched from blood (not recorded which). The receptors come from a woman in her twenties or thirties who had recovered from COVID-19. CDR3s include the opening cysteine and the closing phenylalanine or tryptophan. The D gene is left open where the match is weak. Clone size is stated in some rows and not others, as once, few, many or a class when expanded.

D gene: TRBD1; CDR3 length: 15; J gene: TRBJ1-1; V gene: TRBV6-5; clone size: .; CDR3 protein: CASTVTPGQGAEAFF; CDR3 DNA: TGTGCCAGCACTGTGACACCGGGACAGGGAGCCGAAGCTTTCTTT
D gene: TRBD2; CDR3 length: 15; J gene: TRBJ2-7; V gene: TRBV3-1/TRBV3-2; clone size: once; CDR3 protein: CASSQQSGRFGEQYF; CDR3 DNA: TGTGCCAGCAGCCAGCAGAGCGGGAGATTCGGGGAGCAGTACTTC
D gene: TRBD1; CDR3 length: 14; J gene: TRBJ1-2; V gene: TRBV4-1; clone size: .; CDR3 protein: CASSPGTGAYGYTF; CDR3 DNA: TGCGCCAGCAGCCCTGGGACAGGGGCCTATGGCTACACCTTC
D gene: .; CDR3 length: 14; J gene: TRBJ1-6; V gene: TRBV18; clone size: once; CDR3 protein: CASSPDVRGSPLHF; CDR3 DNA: TGTGCCAGCTCACCGGACGTTCGGGGTTCACCCCTCCACTTT
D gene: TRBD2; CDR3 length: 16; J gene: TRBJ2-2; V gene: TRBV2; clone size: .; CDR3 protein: CASTLLASGNPGELFF; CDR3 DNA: TGTGCCAGCACCCTGTTGGCTAGCGGGAATCCCGGGGAGCTGTTTTTT
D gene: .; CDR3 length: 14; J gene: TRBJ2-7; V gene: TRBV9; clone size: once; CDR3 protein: CASSVDWGPYEQYF; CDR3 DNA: TGTGCCAGCAGCGTAGACTGGGGGCCCTACGAGCAGTACTTC
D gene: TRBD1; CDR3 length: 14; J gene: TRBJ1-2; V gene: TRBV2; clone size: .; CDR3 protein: CASRGGQGPYGYTF; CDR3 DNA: TGTGCCAGCAGGGGGGGACAGGGACCCTATGGCTACACCTTC
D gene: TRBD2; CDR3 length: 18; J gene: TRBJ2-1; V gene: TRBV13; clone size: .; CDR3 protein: CASSAGLAGGPGYNEQFF; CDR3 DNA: TGTGCCAGCAGCGCGGGACTAGCGGGGGGGCCAGGATACAATGAGCAGTTCTTC
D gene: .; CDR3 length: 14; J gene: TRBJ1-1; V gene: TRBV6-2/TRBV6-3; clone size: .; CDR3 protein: CASSYVGRRAEAFF; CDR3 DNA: TGTGCCAGCAGTTACGTGGGGCGGAGGGCTGAAGCTTTCTTT
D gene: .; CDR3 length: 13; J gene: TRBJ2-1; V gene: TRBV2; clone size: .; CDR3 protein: CASSEGVYNEQFF; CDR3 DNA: TGTGCCAGCAGTGAAGGAGTCTACAATGAGCAGTTCTTC
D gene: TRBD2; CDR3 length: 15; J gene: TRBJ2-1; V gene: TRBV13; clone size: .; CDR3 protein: CASSSGLAGNNEQFF; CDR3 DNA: TGTGCCAGCAGCTCCGGACTAGCGGGAAACAATGAGCAGTTCTTC
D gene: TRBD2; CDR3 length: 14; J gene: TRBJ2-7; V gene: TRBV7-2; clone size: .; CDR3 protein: CASSLVGLAINPSF; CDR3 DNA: TGTGCCAGCAGCTTAGTCGGACTAGCGATTAATCCCTCTTTC
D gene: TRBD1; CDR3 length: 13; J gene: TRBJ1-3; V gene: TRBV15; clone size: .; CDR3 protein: CATSIDRGDTIYF; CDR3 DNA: TGTGCCACCAGCATTGACAGGGGGGACACCATATATTTT
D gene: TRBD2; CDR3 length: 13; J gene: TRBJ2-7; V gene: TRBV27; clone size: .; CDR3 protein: CATRGDYSYEQYF; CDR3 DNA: TGTGCCACCAGAGGGGACTACTCCTACGAGCAGTACTTC
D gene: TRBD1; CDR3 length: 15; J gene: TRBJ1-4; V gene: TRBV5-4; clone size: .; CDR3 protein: CASSRDRVSNEKLFF; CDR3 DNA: TGTGCCAGCAGTAGAGACAGGGTCTCAAATGAAAAACTGTTTTTT
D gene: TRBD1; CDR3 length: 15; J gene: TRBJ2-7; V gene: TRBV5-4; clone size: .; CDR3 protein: CASSLTGTGEHEQYF; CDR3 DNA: TGTGCCAGCAGCTTGACCGGGACAGGGGAACACGAGCAGTACTTC
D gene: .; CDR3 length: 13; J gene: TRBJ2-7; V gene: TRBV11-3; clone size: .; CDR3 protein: CASSFQGRDEQYF; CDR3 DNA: TGTGCCAGCAGCTTCCAGGGAAGGGACGAGCAGTACTTC
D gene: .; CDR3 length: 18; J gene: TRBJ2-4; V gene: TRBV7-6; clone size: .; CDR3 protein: CASSLAVGGGIAKNIQYF; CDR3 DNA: TGTGCCAGCAGCTTAGCGGTGGGTGGCGGGATAGCCAAAAACATTCAGTACTTC
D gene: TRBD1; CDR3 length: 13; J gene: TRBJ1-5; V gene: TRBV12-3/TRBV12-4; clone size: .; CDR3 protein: CASSLGQVGAQHF; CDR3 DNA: TGTGCCAGCAGTTTGGGACAGGTTGGGGCCCAGCATTTT
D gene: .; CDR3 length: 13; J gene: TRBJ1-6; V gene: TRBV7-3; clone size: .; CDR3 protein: CASSRAGNSPLHF; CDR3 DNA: TGTGCCAGCAGCCGGGCGGGGAATTCACCCCTCCACTTT
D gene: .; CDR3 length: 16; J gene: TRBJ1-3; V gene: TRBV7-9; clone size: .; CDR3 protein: CASSLRRRSSGNTIYF; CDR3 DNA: TGTGCCAGCAGCTTAAGGAGGCGGAGCTCTGGAAACACCATATATTTT
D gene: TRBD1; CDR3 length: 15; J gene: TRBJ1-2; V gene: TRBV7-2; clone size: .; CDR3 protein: CASSLKAGGGGGYTF; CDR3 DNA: TGTGCCAGCAGCTTAAAAGCAGGGGGCGGGGGAGGCTACACCTTC
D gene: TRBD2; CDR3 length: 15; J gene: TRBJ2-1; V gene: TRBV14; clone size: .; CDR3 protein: CASSQRTSGINEQFF; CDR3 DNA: TGTGCCAGCAGCCAACGTACTAGCGGGATTAATGAGCAGTTCTTC
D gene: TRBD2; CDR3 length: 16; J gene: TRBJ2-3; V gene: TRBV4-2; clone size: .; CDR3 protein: CASSQVGLAATDTQYF; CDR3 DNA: TGTGCCAGCAGCCAGGTGGGACTAGCGGCCACAGATACGCAGTATTTT
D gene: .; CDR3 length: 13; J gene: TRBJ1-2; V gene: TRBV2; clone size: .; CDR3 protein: CASSLAGDYGYTF; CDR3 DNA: TGTGCCAGCAGTCTGGCAGGGGACTATGGCTACACCTTC
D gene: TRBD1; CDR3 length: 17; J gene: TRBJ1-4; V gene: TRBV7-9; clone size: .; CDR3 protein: CASSRAGQGATNEKLFF; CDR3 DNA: TGTGCCAGCAGCCGTGCGGGACAGGGGGCAACTAATGAAAAACTGTTTTTT